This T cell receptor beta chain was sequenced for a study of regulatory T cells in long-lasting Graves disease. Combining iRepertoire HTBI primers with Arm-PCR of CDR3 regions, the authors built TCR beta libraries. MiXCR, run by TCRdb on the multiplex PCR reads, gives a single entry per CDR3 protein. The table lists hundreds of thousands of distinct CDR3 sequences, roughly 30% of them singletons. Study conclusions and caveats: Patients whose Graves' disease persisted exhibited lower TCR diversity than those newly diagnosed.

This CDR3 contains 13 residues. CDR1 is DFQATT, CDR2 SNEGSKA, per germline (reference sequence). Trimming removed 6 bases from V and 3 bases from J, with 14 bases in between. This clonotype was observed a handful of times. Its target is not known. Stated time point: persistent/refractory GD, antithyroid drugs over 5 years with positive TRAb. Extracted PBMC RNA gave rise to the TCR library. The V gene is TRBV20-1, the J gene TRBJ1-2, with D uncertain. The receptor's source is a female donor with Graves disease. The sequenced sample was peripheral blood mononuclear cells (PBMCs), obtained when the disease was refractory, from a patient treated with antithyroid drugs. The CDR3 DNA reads TGCAGTGCCCGCACCCAGGCGGACTATGGCTACACCTTC. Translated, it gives CSARTQADYGYTF.